A selection of T cell receptor beta chains follows, all from one sample in a study of T cells in Graves' hyperthyroidism and ophthalmopathy. TCRdb re-called the multiplex PCR reads with MiXCR, one entry per CDR3 protein. The sample shows over 500,000 distinct CDR3 sequences, roughly a sixth of them seen only once. Sequencing was carried out using blood. Source of these receptors: a woman between 18 and 30 years old with Graves' ophthalmopathy. CDR3s include the opening cysteine and the closing phenylalanine or tryptophan. The D gene is left open where the match is weak. Clone size is stated in some rows and not others, as once, few, many or a class when expanded.

TRBD1 | TRBJ2-2 | TRBV20-1 | once | TGCAGTGCTGTTTGGGACAGGGAATACGGGGAGCTGTTTTTT | CSAVWDREYGELFF
. | TRBJ1-2 | TRBV19 | few | TGTGCCAGTATCCCACCGCAGGGGACTGCCTATGGCTACACCTTC | CASIPPQGTAYGYTF
TRBD1 | TRBJ1-5 | TRBV11-2 | many | TGTGCCAGCAGCCCCGGGACAGGGGGAAAGTTATATCAGCCCCAGCATTTT | CASSPGTGGKLYQPQHF
. | TRBJ2-3 | TRBV6-2/TRBV6-3 | few | TGTGCCAGCAGCCCCCCGGGGACAAACACAGATACGCAGTATTTT | CASSPPGTNTDTQYF
. | TRBJ2-7 | TRBV30 | . | TGTGCCTGGAGTGTAAAGGCGACTAGGGGCGAGCAGTACTTC | CAWSVKATRGEQYF
. | TRBJ2-2 | TRBV12-3/TRBV12-4 | many | TGTGCCAGCAGTTTGACCTACAAGGGGACCGGGGAGCTGTTTTTT | CASSLTYKGTGELFF
. | TRBJ2-7 | TRBV20-1 | many | TGCAGTGCTAGAGCCCCGGGCGACGAGCAGTACTTC | CSARAPGDEQYF
TRBD2 | TRBJ2-1 | TRBV4-3 | . | TGCGCCAGCAGCCAAGGGGGACTAGCGGGCTCCTACAATGAGCAGTTCTTC | CASSQGGLAGSYNEQFF
. | TRBJ2-6 | TRBV27 | . | TGTGCCAGCACCCAAGGAACCTCTGGGGCCAACGTCCTGACTTTC | CASTQGTSGANVLTF
. | TRBJ2-3 | TRBV5-1 | few | TGCGCCAGCAGCTTGGGATCCAGGTTGAGCACAGATACGCAGTATTTT | CASSLGSRLSTDTQYF
. | TRBJ2-7 | TRBV11-2 | . | TGTGCCTGCAGCTTAGTGGGGAACTACGAGCAGTACTTC | CACSLVGNYEQYF
. | TRBJ2-3 | TRBV7-2 | . | TGTGCCAGCAGCCGGGCCCGAGTTCCAGATACGCAGTATTTT | CASSRARVPDTQYF
. | TRBJ2-7 | TRBV7-3 | many | TGTGCCAGCAGCTCACACTACGAGCAGTACTTC | CASSSHYEQYF
. | TRBJ1-2 | TRBV4-3 | . | TGCGCCAGCAGCCAAGATTCCGGAGGGTGGTATGGCTACACCTTC | CASSQDSGGWYGYTF
. | TRBJ1-2 | TRBV29-1 | . | TGCAGCGTTGAAGATCGCGGCCAGTCTAAGTTTGGCTACACCTTC | CSVEDRGQSKFGYTF
TRBD2 | TRBJ2-1 | TRBV28 | few | TGTGCCAGCGGGGTCAGCGGGAGTCGCTACAATGAGCAGTTCTTC | CASGVSGSRYNEQFF
. | TRBJ2-3 | TRBV5-4 | . | TGTGCCAGCAGCATGCGGCAGGGGACAGATACGCAGTATTTT | CASSMRQGTDTQYF
TRBD2 | TRBJ2-3 | TRBV9 | few | TGTGCCAGCAGCGCCGGTGGACTAGCGGGGTCAGATACGCAGTATTTT | CASSAGGLAGSDTQYF
. | TRBJ1-2 | TRBV7-3 | many | TGTGCCAGCAGCTTAATCCCGACTGACGGCTACACCTTC | CASSLIPTDGYTF
TRBD1 | TRBJ1-1 | TRBV5-1 | many | TGCGCCAGCAGCTCGACAGGGGGCCACACTGAAGCTTTCTTT | CASSSTGGHTEAFF
. | TRBJ2-7 | TRBV28 | many | TGTGCCAGCTATAGGGGATCTCTAAACGAGCAGTACTTC | CASYRGSLNEQYF
TRBD1 | TRBJ2-7 | TRBV6-1 | . | TGTGCCAGCAGCGGGACAGGGTACTACGAGCAGTACTTC | CASSGTGYYEQYF
. | TRBJ1-1 | TRBV20-1 | many | TGCAGTGCTAGGTTTAGCACTGAAGCTTTCTTT | CSARFSTEAFF